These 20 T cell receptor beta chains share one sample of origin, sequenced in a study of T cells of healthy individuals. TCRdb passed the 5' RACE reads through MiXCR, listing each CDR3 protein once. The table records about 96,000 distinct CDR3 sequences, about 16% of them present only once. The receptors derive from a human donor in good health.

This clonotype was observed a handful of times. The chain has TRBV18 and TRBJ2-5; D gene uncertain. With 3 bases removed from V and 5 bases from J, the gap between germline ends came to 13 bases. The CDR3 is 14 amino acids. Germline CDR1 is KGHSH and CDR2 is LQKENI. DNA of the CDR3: TGTGCCAGCTCACCGGTCGGAGAGGACGAGACCCAGTACTTC. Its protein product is CASSPVGEDETQYF.

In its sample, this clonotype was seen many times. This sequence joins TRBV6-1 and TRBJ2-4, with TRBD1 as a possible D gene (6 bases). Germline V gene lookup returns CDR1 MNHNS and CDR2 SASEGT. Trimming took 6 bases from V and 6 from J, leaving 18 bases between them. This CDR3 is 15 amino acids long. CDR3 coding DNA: TGTGCCAGCAGCGAGGAGGCAGGGACATCAAACATTCAGTACTTC. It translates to CASSEEAGTSNIQYF.

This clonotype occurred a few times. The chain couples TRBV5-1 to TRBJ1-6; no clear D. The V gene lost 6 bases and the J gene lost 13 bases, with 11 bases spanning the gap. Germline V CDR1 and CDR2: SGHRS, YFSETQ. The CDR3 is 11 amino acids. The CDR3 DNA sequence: TGCGCCAGCACCGACCCCGTCCCCCTCCACTTT. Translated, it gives CASTDPVPLHF. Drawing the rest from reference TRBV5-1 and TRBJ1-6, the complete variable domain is KAGVTQTPRYLIKTRGQQVTLSCSPISGHRSVSWYQQTPGQGLQFLFEYFSETQRNKGNFPGRFSGRQFSNSRSEMNVSTLELGDSALYLCASTDPVPLHFGNGTRLTVT.

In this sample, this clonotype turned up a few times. The CDR3 loop reads CSADLGKRTGELFF. The CDR3 DNA is TGCAGTGCCGATCTAGGGAAGCGCACCGGGGAGCTGTTTTTT. V usage is TRBV20-1 and J usage is TRBJ2-2, with D unresolved. V gave up 6 bases and J gave up 4 bases, with 15 bases separating them. Looked up from germline, CDR1 is DFQATT and CDR2 is SNEGSKA (reference sequence). The CDR3 has 14 amino acids.

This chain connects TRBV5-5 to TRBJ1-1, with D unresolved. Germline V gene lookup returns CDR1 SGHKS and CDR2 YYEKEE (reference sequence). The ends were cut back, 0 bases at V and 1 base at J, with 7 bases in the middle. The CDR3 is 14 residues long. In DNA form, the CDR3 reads TGTGCCAGCAGCTTGGCTCGGACGAACACTGAAGCTTTCTTT. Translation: CASSLARTNTEAFF. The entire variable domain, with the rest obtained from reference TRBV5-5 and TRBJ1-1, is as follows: DAGVTQSPTHLIKTRGQQVTLRCSPISGHKSVSWYQQVLGQGPQFIFQYYEKEERGRGNFPDRFSARQFPNYSSELNVNALLLGDSALYLCASSLARTNTEAFFGQGTRLTVV.

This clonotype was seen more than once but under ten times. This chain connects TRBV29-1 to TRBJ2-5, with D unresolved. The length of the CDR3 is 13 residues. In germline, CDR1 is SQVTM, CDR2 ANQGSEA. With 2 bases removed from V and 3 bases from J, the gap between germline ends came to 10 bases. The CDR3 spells CSVERTEKETQYF. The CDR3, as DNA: TGCAGCGTTGAAAGAACAGAGAAAGAGACCCAGTACTTC.

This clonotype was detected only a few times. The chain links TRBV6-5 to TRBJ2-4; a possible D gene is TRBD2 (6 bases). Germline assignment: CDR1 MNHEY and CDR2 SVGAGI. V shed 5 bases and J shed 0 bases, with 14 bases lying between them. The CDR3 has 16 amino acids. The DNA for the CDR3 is TGTGCCAGCAGTCCCGGGCGGGGTCTAGCCAAAAACATTCAGTACTTC. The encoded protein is CASSPGRGLAKNIQYF.

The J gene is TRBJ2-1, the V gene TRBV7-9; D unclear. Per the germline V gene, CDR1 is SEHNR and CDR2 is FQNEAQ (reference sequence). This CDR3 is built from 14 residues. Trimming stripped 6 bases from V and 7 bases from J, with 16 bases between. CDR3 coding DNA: TGTGCCAGCAGTTACCAGACCCCACAGAATGAGCAGTTCTTC. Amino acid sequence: CASSYQTPQNEQFF. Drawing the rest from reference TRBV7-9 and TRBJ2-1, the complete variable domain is DTGVSQNPRHKITKRGQNVTFRCDPISEHNRLYWYRQTLGQGPEFLTYFQNEAQLEKSRLLSDRFSAERPKGSFSTLEIQRTEQGDSAMYLCASSYQTPQNEQFFGPGTRLTVL.

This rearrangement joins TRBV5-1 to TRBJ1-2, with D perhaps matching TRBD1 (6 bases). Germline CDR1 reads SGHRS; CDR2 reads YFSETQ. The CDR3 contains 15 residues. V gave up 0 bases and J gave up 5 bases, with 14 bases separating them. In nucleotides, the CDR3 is TGCGCCAGCAGCTTGGCCGGGACACCGGGATATGGCTACACCTTC. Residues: CASSLAGTPGYGYTF.

The CDR3 sequence is CATIPLRGGILAGELFF. CDR3 nucleotides: TGTGCCACCATCCCCTTGAGGGGGGGGATACTCGCCGGGGAGCTGTTTTTT. This chain uses TRBV28 with TRBJ2-2; a possible D gene is TRBD2 (7 bases). The CDR3 covers 17 residues. V lost 10 bases to trimming and J lost 6 bases, with 27 bases between them. Germline V gene lookup returns CDR1 MDHEN and CDR2 SYDVKM.

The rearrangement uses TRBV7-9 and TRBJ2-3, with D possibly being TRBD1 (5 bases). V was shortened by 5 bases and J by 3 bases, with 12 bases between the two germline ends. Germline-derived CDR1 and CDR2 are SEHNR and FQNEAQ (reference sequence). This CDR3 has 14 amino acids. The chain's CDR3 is CASSPHRQTDTQYF. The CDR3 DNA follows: TGTGCCAGCAGCCCCCATCGACAGACAGATACGCAGTATTTT.

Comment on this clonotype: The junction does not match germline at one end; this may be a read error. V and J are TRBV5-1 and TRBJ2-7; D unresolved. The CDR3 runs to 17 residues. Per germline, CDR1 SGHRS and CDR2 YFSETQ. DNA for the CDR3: TGCGCCAGCAGCTTGGTTTTCAAGGGCTCGAGCTCCTACGAGAAGTACTTC. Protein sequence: CASSLVFKGSSSYEKYF.

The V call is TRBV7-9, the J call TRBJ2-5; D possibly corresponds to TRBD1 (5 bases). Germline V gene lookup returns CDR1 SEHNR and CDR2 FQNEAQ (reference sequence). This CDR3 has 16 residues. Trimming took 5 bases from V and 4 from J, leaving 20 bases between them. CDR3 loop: CASSPVTDRRRETQYF. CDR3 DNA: TGTGCCAGCAGCCCCGTGACCGACAGAAGAAGAGAGACCCAGTACTTC.

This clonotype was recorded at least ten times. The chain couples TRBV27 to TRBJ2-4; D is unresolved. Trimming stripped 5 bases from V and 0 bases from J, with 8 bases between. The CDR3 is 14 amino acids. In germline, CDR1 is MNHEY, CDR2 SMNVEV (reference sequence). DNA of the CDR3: TGTGCCAGCAGTCCGCAGTTAGCCAAAAACATTCAGTACTTC. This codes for CASSPQLAKNIQYF.

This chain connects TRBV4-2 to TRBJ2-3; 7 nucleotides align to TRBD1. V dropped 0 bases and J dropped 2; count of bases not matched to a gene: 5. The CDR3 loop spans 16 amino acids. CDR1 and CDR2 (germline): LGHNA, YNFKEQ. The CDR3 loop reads CASSQDVDRSTDTQYF. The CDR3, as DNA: TGTGCCAGCAGCCAAGATGTGGACAGGTCCACAGATACGCAGTATTTT.

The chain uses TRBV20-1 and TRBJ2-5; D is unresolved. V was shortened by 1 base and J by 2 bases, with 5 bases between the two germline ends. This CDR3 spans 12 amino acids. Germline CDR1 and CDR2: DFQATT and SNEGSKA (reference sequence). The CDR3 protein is CSARGLQETQYF. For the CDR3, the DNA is TGCAGTGCTAGAGGTCTACAAGAGACCCAGTACTTC.

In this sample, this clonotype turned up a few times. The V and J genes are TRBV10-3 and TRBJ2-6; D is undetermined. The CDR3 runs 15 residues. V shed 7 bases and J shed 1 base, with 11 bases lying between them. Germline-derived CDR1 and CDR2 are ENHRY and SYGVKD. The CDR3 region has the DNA TGTGCCATCATGAATACTCCTTCTGGGGCCAACGTCCTGACTTTC. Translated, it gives CAIMNTPSGANVLTF.

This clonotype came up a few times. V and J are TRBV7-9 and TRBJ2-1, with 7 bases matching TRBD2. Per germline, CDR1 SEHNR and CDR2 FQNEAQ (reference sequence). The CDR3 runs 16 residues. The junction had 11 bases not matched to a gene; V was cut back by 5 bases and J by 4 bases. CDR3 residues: CASSPRGLADYNEQFF. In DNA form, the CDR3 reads TGTGCCAGCAGCCCGCGCGGGCTAGCGGATTACAATGAGCAGTTCTTC.

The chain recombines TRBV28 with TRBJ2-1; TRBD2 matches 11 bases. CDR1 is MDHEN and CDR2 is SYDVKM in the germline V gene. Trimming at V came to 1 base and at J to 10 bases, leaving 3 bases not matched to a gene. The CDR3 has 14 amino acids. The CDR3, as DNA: TGTGCCAGCAGTTTATCGACTAGCGGGGACGAGCAGTTCTTC. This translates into CASSLSTSGDEQFF.

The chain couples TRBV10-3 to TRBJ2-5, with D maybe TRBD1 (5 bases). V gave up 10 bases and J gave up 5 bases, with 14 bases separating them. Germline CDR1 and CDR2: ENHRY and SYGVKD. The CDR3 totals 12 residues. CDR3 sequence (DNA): TGTGCCACTCTGGGGCTTGCGGAGACCCAGTACTTC. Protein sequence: CATLGLAETQYF.